The rows below give T cell receptor beta chains drawn from one sample of a study of cytomegalovirus exposure and HLA in healthy donors. The repertoire was sequenced with immunoSEQ multiplex PCR; TCRdb's copy has only in-frame clones and lacks some. The data show around 99,000 clones, 69% seen once. Sample: PBMCs. The receptor set was obtained from an older woman in good health and CMV-seropositive. The CDR3 runs from the conserved cysteine through the conserved F or W. A D gene is named only where the DNA matches it firmly. The size entry is marked missing in some rows and otherwise reads once, few, many or a size class.

TRBV27	TRBJ1-1	NA	few	TGTGCCAGCATGGAGGGGTTCAGCACTGAAGCTTTCTTT	CASMEGFSTEAFF
TRBV7-9	TRBJ1-2	NA	NA	TGTGCCAGCAGCTTATCTCCCTATGGCTACACCTTC	CASSLSPYGYTF
TRBV19	TRBJ1-5	NA	few	TGTGCCAGTAGTAACCGGGAATATAGCAATCAGCCCCAGCATTTT	CASSNREYSNQPQHF
TRBV19	TRBJ2-1	TRBD2	NA	TGTGCCAGTAGTCTCACTAGCGGGGGGCCCCAGAATGAGCAGTTCTTC	CASSLTSGGPQNEQFF
TRBV6-6	TRBJ1-2	TRBD1	NA	TGTGCCAGCAGCTTCGGGACAGGGGGCGCGGAGGGCTACACCTTC	CASSFGTGGAEGYTF
TRBV5-1	TRBJ1-2	NA	NA	TGCGCCAGCAGCTTGACCAGGGGCTATGGCTACACCTTC	CASSLTRGYGYTF
TRBV6-5	TRBJ2-3	TRBD2	NA	TGTGCCAGCCCCTGGGCGGGGGGACTCACAGATACGCAGTATTTT	CASPWAGGLTDTQYF
TRBV2	TRBJ2-5	NA	once	TGTGCCAGCAGTGAAAACAGGGCGCCAGAGACCCAGTACTTC	CASSENRAPETQYF
TRBV5-1	TRBJ2-7	NA	NA	TGCGCCAGCAGCTTGGGTCTAGAATCTACCGAGCAGTACTTC	CASSLGLESTEQYF
TRBV18	TRBJ2-2	NA	NA	TGTGCCAGCTCACCACATTCACTCGCGAACACCGGGGAGCTGTTTTTT	CASSPHSLANTGELFF
TRBV4-1	TRBJ1-2	TRBD1	NA	TGCGCCAGCAGCCAAGTGGGACAGGGTGAGAGTGGCTACACCTTC	CASSQVGQGESGYTF
TRBV4-1	TRBJ2-1	TRBD2	NA	TGCGCCAGCAGCCAAGACGCTAGCGGGGGGGCTTACAATGAGCAGTTCTTC	CASSQDASGGAYNEQFF
TRBV7-2	TRBJ1-4	NA	once	TGTGCCAGCAGCTTAGCGCGACCGGGAGGTGAAAAACTGTTTTTT	CASSLARPGGEKLFF
TRBV7-9	TRBJ2-5	NA	NA	TGTGCCAGCAGCTTACGGGGAGCCCAAGAGACCCAGTACTTC	CASSLRGAQETQYF